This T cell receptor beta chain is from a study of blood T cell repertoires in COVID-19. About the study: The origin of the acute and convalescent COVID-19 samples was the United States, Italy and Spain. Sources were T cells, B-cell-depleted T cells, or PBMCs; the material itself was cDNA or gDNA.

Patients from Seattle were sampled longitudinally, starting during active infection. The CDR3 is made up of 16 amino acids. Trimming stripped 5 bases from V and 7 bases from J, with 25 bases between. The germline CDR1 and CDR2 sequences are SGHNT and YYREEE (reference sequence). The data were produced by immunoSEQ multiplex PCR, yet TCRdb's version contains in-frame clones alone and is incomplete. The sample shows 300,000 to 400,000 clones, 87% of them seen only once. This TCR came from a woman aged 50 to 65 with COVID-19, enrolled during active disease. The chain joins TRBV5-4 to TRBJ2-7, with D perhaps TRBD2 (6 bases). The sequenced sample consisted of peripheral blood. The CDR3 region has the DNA TGTGCCAGCAGGGGTGGGTTTAGCGACCCCCGGGAGGAGCAGTACTTC. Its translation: CASRGGFSDPREEQYF.